The next 4 T cell receptor beta chains were all read from a single sample in a study of blood T cell repertoires in COVID-19. The assay was immunoSEQ multiplex PCR, and TCRdb's table has in-frame clones only and misses some. The table has roughly 150,000 clones, around 80% seen once; the top ten hold 1.5% to 2%. Source material: PBMCs or T cells enriched from blood (not recorded which). All receptors come from a woman aged 18-29 years who had been exposed to COVID-19.

V gene TRBV29-1 combines with J gene TRBJ2-5, with D maybe TRBD2 (6 bases). Germline CDR1 is SQVTM and CDR2 is ANQGSEA. V dropped 6 bases and J dropped 5 bases, with 13 bases sitting between them. The CDR3 consists of 12 residues. CDR3 sequence reads: CSVAGPGETQYF. The CDR3 nucleotides read TGCAGCGTAGCGGGCCCCGGGGAGACCCAGTACTTC.

V gene TRBV5-4 combines with J gene TRBJ1-2; TRBD1 might be the D (5 bases). The CDR3 spans 13 residues. Germline-derived CDR1 and CDR2 are SGHNT and YYREEE (reference sequence). The V end was cut by 4 bases, the J end by 8 bases, with 15 bases between. The CDR3 DNA reads TGTGCCAGCAGCCCGACCGGGGGTGGGGGCTACACCTTC. Its translation is CASSPTGGGGYTF.

This clone appeared a single time. The J gene is TRBJ2-7, the V gene TRBV3-1 (or the pseudogene TRBV3-2), with D unclear. The CDR3 spans 13 residues. Germline CDR1 and CDR2: LGHDT and YNNKEL (reference sequence). V dropped 0 bases and J dropped 6 bases, with 9 bases sitting between them. CDR3 sequence reads: CASSQEYSGEQYF. The CDR3 nucleotides read TGTGCCAGCAGCCAAGAGTACTCGGGCGAGCAGTACTTC.

V and J are TRBV27 and TRBJ2-1; tentatively, D is TRBD2 (5 bases). The CDR3 covers 16 residues. The germline CDR1 and CDR2 sequences are MNHEY and SMNVEV (reference sequence). With 0 bases removed from V and 1 base from J, the gap between germline ends came to 10 bases. This CDR3 is CASSLSRAASYNEQFF. As DNA, the CDR3 is TGTGCCAGCAGTTTATCGAGGGCAGCGTCCTACAATGAGCAGTTCTTC.